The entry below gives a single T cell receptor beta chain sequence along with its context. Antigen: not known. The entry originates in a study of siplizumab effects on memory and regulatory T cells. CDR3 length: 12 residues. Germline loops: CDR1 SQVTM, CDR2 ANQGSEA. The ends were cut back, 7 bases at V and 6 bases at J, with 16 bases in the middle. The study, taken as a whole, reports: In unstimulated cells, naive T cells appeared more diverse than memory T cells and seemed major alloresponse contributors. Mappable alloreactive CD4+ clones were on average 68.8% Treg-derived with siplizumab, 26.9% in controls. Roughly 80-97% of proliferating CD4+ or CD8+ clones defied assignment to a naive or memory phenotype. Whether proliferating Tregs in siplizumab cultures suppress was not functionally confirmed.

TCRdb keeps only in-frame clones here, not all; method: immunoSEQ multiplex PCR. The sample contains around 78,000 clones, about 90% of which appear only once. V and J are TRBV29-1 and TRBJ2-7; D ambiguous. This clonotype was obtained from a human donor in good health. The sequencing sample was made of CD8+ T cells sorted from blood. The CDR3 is CSAHGPGREQYF. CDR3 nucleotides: TGCAGCGCCCACGGGCCGGGTCGCGAGCAGTACTTC.